This T cell receptor (beta chain) was observed in a study of human T cells and chemical hapten exposure. Time point given: patch test 1, 2 weeks after DPC sensitization. Treatment given: therapeutic diphenylcyclopropenone sensitization with weekly scalp DPC. TCRdb independently ran MiXCR on the RACE reads; one entry per CDR3 protein. The sample includes roughly 120,000 distinct CDR3 sequences, 12% of them seen just once. The CDR3 extends over 14 amino acids. Trimming cost V 6 bases and J 4 bases, with 16 bases left between them. Per the germline V gene, CDR1 is MDHEN and CDR2 is SYDVKM. The clonotype was recovered from a woman in her fifties or sixties with alopecia areata. Some clones in this sample may be carry-over from other donors' samples. This chain uses TRBV28 with TRBJ2-7, with D tentatively TRBD1 (6 bases). The material sequenced was whole blood, taken in connection with sensitization to the hapten diphenylcyclopropenone (DPC). CDR3 sequence: CASSQGFTDYEQYF. DNA for the CDR3: TGTGCCAGCAGCCAGGGGTTTACGGATTACGAGCAGTACTTC.